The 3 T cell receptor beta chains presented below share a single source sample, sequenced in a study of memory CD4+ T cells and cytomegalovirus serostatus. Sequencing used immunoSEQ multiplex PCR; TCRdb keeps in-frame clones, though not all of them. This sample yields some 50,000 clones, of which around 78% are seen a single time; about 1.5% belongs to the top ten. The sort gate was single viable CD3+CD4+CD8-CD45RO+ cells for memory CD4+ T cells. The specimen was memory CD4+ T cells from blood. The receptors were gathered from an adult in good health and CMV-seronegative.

Here the CDR3 reads CASSPGGSAGEQFF. CDR3 nucleotide sequence: TGTGCCAGCAGCCCCGGGGGGTCCGCTGGTGAGCAGTTCTTC. The rearrangement uses TRBV7-2 and TRBJ2-1; TRBD2 matches at 7 bases. V was clipped by 5 bases and J by 9 bases; unmatched bases: 10. The CDR3 loop spans 14 amino acids. The V gene's germline CDR1 is SGHTA and CDR2 FQGNSA.

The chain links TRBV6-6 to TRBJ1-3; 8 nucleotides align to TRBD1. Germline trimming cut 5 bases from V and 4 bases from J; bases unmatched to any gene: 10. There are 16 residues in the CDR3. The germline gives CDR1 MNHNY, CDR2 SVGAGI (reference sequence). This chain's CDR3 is CASSQGQGLSGNTIYF. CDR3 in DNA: TGTGCCAGCAGTCAAGGACAGGGCCTCTCGGGAAACACCATATATTTT.

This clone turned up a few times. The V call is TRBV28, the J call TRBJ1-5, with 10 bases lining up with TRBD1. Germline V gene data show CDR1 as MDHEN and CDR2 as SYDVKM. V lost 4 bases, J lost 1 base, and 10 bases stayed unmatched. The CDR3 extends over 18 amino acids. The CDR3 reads CASSWGTTGGVSNQPQHF. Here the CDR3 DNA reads TGTGCCAGCAGTTGGGGTACGACAGGGGGCGTGAGCAATCAGCCCCAGCATTTT.